These 2 T cell receptor beta chains were sequenced from one sample in a study of T cells in Graves' hyperthyroidism and ophthalmopathy. Amplification yielded TCR beta CDR3 regions, with RNA transcripts as the source. HTBI primers drove first-round RT-PCR of the TCR CDR3. TCRdb analysed the multiplex PCR reads with MiXCR anew, one entry per CDR3 protein. The sample has about 300,000 distinct CDR3 sequences, about an eighth seen once. Sequenced material: blood. The receptors were sampled from a woman aged 25 to 39 with Graves' hyperthyroidism that later progressed to Graves' ophthalmopathy.

The CDR3 here is CASSWAAGSEAFF. The CDR3 nucleotides are TGTGCCAGCAGCTGGGCGGCAGGGTCTGAAGCTTTCTTT. The chain uses TRBV12-3 or TRBV12-4 and TRBJ1-1, with TRBD1 as a possible D gene (5 bases). The ends were cut back, 6 bases at V and 6 bases at J, with 14 bases in the middle. The CDR3 is 13 amino acids.

This clonotype was seen ten or more times. The rearrangement links TRBV20-1 to TRBJ1-5; the D is unclear. The CDR3 loop spans 12 amino acids. The V end was cut by 6 bases, the J end by 3 bases, with 9 bases between. Germline CDR1 is DFQATT and CDR2 is SNEGSKA (reference sequence). In nucleotides, the CDR3 is TGCAGTGCAGGGCCCTCCAATCAGCCCCAGCATTTT. Protein sequence: CSAGPSNQPQHF.